Below are 10 T cell receptor beta chains sequenced from a single sample in a study of cytomegalovirus exposure and HLA in healthy donors. TCRdb keeps only in-frame clones here, not all; method: immunoSEQ multiplex PCR. The sample has approximately 71,000 clones, roughly 93% seen once. The sequencing input was PBMCs. The source is a woman aged 18-35 years in good health and CMV-seronegative.

V gene TRBV9 combines with J gene TRBJ1-4; TRBD1 might be the D (5 bases). The length of the CDR3 is 15 residues. The V end lost 2 bases, the J end lost 8 bases, and 16 bases lay between the germline ends. Per the germline V gene, CDR1 is SGDLS and CDR2 is YYNGEE. CDR3 sequence (DNA): TGTGCCAGCAGCGTGGCAAGAGACAGTGTCGAAAAACTGTTTTTT. It yields the protein CASSVARDSVEKLFF.

DNA of the CDR3: TGTGCCAGCAGTGACTCTGAAGGGGTGACGAATACGCAGTATTTT. Translation: CASSDSEGVTNTQYF. This chain connects TRBV6-4 to TRBJ2-3, with D maybe TRBD1 (5 bases). V gave up 0 bases and J gave up 7 bases, with 14 bases separating them. The CDR3 runs to 15 residues. CDR1 MRHNA and CDR2 SNTAGT come from the germline V gene.

The J gene is TRBJ2-2, the V gene TRBV5-4, with D unresolved. Germline CDR1 reads SGHNT; CDR2 reads YYREEE (reference sequence). V lost 2 bases and J 2 bases, leaving 4 bases between the germline ends. The CDR3 has 13 amino acids. The CDR3 DNA reads as TGTGCCAGCAGCTTCAAAAACACCGGGGAGCTGTTTTTT. Amino acids: CASSFKNTGELFF.

The V call is TRBV6-5, the J call TRBJ1-1; 9 positions match TRBD1. The germline V gene encodes CDR1 MNHEY and CDR2 SVGAGI. The CDR3 has 13 residues. The V segment lost 4 bases and the J segment 6 bases; nucleotides outside the gene matches: 3. Written as DNA, the CDR3 is TGTGCCAGCAGTTTCGGACAGGGGTCTGAAGCTTTCTTT. This codes for CASSFGQGSEAFF.

This chain connects TRBV27 to TRBJ2-5; perhaps TRBD1 as D (6 bases). Judging by the DNA end, TRBJ2-7 fits better; the J call may be wrong. CDR1 is MNHEY, CDR2 SMNVEV, per germline (reference sequence). This CDR3 comprises 12 residues. CDR3 coding DNA: TGTGCCAGCGTCGACAGGAAGTACGAGCAGTACTTC. Translation: CASVDRKYEQYF.

The J gene is TRBJ2-4, the V gene TRBV5-4; D remains ambiguous. Germline V gene sequence: CDR1 SGHNT, CDR2 YYREEE (reference sequence). The CDR3 covers 17 residues. V lost 1 base, J lost 0 bases, and 14 bases lay in between. Here the CDR3 reads CASSLTVNRGAKNIQYF. CDR3 in DNA: TGTGCCAGCAGCTTGACCGTTAACCGCGGAGCCAAAAACATTCAGTACTTC.

The V gene is TRBV7-8, the J gene TRBJ2-1, with TRBD2 identical over 8 bases. CDR1 and CDR2 (germline): SGHVS, FQNEAQ. This CDR3 has 13 amino acids. V shed 2 bases, J shed 8 bases, and the junction held 2 bases outside the gene matches. The CDR3 DNA is TGTGCCAGCAGCTTATGGCGGGGGGATGAGCAGTTCTTC. Protein sequence: CASSLWRGDEQFF.

The chain employs TRBV6-1 and TRBJ2-7; TRBD1 is a possible D gene (6 bases). Looked up from germline, CDR1 is MNHNS and CDR2 is SASEGT. V lost 2 bases, J lost 2 bases, and 13 bases lay in between. This CDR3 has 15 residues. CDR3 loop: CASSETETGPYEQYF. DNA for the CDR3: TGTGCCAGCAGTGAAACGGAGACAGGCCCCTACGAGCAGTACTTC.

The chain links TRBV6-4 to TRBJ2-3; 9 bases map to TRBD1. V was clipped by 1 base and J by 4 bases; unmatched bases: 6. Germline lookup yields CDR1 MRHNA and CDR2 SNTAGT. This CDR3 is 16 amino acids long. CDR3 DNA sequence: TGTGCCAGCAGTGACTGGGGACAGGGTGGCGCAGATACGCAGTATTTT. Protein product: CASSDWGQGGADTQYF.

V is TRBV2 and J is TRBJ2-2; 11 bases are a match to TRBD2. The CDR3 extends over 15 amino acids. The V segment lost 6 bases and the J segment 7 bases; nucleotides outside the gene matches: 7. The germline CDR1 and CDR2 sequences are SNHLY and FYNNEI. The CDR3 loop is CASRERLAGLGELFF. The CDR3 nucleotides read TGTGCCAGCAGGGAAAGACTAGCGGGACTCGGGGAGCTGTTTTTT.